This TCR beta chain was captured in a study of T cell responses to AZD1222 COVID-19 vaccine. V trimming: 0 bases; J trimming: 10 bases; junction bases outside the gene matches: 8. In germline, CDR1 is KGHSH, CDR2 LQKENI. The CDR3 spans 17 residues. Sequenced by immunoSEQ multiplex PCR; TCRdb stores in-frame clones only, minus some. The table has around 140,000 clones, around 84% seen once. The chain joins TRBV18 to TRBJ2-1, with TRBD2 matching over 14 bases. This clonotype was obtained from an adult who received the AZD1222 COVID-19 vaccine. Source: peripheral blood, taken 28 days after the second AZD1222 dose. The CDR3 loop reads CASSPPSTSGGAREQFF. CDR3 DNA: TGTGCCAGCTCACCACCCTCGACTAGCGGGGGGGCTAGGGAGCAGTTCTTC.